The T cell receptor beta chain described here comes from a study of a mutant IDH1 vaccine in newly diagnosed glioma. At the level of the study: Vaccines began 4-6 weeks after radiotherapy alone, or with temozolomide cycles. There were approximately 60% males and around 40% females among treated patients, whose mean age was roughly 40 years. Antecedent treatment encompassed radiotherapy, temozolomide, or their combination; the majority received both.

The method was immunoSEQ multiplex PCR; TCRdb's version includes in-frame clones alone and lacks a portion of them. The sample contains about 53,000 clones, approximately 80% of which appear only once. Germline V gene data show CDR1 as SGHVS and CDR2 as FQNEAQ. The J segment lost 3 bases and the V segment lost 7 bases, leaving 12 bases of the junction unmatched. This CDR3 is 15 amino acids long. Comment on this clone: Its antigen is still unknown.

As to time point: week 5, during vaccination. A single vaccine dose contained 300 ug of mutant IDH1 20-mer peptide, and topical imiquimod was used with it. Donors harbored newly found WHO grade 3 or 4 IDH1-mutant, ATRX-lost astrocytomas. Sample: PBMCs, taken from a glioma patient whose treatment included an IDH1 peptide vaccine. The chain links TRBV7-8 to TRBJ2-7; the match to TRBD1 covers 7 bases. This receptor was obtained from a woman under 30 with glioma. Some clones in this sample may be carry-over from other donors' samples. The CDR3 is CASKSLRDSGYEQYF. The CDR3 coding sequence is TGTGCCAGCAAATCCCTCCGGGACAGCGGCTACGAGCAGTACTTC.